This T cell receptor (beta chain) was recovered during a study of T cell changes during pregnancy in multiple sclerosis. Sequenced by immunoSEQ multiplex PCR; TCRdb stores in-frame clones only, minus some. The data show about 76,000 clones, roughly 94% seen once. Germline assignment: CDR1 MNHNY and CDR2 SVGAGI (reference sequence). This CDR3 has 15 amino acids. J was trimmed by 5 bases and V by 8 bases; bases with no gene match: 12. The receptor comes from a female donor with multiple sclerosis, enrolled in a pregnancy study. Sequences were derived from peripheral blood, sampled in the third trimester of pregnancy. The V and J genes are TRBV6-6 and TRBJ2-1, with 7 bases matching TRBD1. CDR3 nucleotides: TGTGCCAGCCGAGACCCCGCGACAGGGAACAATGAGCAGTTCTTC. Amino acids: CASRDPATGNNEQFF.